Listed here are 14 T cell receptor beta chains from one sample, sequenced in a study of blood T cells in healthy people across ages. A second PCR, run for roughly 7 to 11 cycles, used a sample-barcoded 5' primer plus a J-beta primer mix. TCRdb analysed the 5' RACE reads with MiXCR anew, one entry per CDR3 protein. The repertoire has 800,000 or so distinct CDR3 sequences, about half of them found once; the top ten carry 15% to 20%. Sequencing was performed on blood. All receptors derive from a man older than 75 in good health.

About this clonotype: Just one base apart from a much larger clone, this may be a read error. The V gene is TRBV29-1, the J gene TRBJ2-3; D not certain. CDR1 and CDR2 (germline): SQVTM, ANQGSEA. V was trimmed by 4 bases and J by 4 bases, leaving 12 bases between them. The CDR3 runs to 13 residues. CDR3 bases: TGCAGCGTTGCTAGGCTAGTCGCAGATACGCAGTATTTT. Its translation is CSVARLVADTQYF.

This clonotype has a handful of counts. This chain links TRBV9 with TRBJ2-7, with a possible D match to TRBD1 (5 bases). The CDR3 contains 15 residues. Germline-derived CDR1 and CDR2 are SGDLS and YYNGEE. Trimming removed 0 bases at V and 4 bases at J, with 14 bases between. The CDR3 DNA follows: TGTGCCAGCAGCGTAGAAGCCCAGGGCTCATACGAGCAGTACTTC. This sequence encodes CASSVEAQGSYEQYF.

The chain carries TRBV7-2 and TRBJ2-5, with 11 bases identical to TRBD2. The J call is uncertain, as TRBJ2-7 better fits the DNA end. This CDR3 comprises 18 residues. Per germline, CDR1 SGHTA and CDR2 FQGNSA. CDR3: CASSLANSGSGRAYEQYF. CDR3 DNA: TGTGCCAGCAGCTTAGCGAATTCCGGTAGCGGGAGGGCTTACGAGCAGTACTTC.

This clonotype was picked up a small number of times. J is TRBJ2-1 and V is TRBV2; TRBD2 matches 7 bases. V lost 8 bases and J lost 5; bases outside the gene matches: 9. This CDR3 has 14 amino acids. Germline CDR1 and CDR2: SNHLY and FYNNEI. The CDR3: CASLGGGFNNEQFF. In DNA form, the CDR3 reads TGTGCCAGCCTTGGCGGGGGATTCAACAATGAGCAGTTCTTC.

A remark on this clonotype: A much bigger clone sits one base away, suggesting this may be a read error. Here the CDR3 DNA reads TGTGCCAGCAGCTCGGACAGGGCCTATGGCTACACCTTC. Protein: CASSSDRAYGYTF. This sequence joins TRBV7-9 and TRBJ1-2; 8 bases agree with TRBD1. V gave up 4 bases and J gave up 4 bases; unmatched junction bases: 2. Germline V gene sequence: CDR1 SEHNR, CDR2 FQNEAQ (reference sequence). CDR3 length: 13 amino acids.

J is TRBJ2-1 and V is TRBV6-6; D is unclear. There are 16 residues in the CDR3. The V gene lost 6 bases and the J gene lost 2 bases, with 17 bases spanning the gap. Looked up from germline, CDR1 is MNHNY and CDR2 is SVGAGI (reference sequence). The chain's CDR3 is CASSPTFSAPYNEQFF. The CDR3 DNA sequence: TGTGCCAGCAGCCCGACTTTCTCGGCACCCTACAATGAGCAGTTCTTC.

This clonotype was counted a few times. The CDR3 DNA reads TGCAGTGCTACGGGACTAGCGGGGACGAGGGATACGCAGTATTTT. Amino acid sequence: CSATGLAGTRDTQYF. The chain has TRBV20-1 and TRBJ2-3; 13 bases match TRBD2. Germline V CDR1 and CDR2: DFQATT, SNEGSKA (reference sequence). The CDR3 runs 15 residues. Germline trimming cut 4 bases from V and 6 bases from J; bases unmatched to any gene: 7.

This chain uses TRBV12-3 or TRBV12-4 with TRBJ2-1; TRBD2 aligns across 11 bases. TRBJ2-7 matches the DNA end more closely, so the J call is doubtful. The CDR3 length is 18 residues. CDR3 in DNA: TGTGCCAGCAGTTCGGGACTAGCGGTCCTCTCCTCCTACAATGAGCAGTACTTC. Translating it yields CASSSGLAVLSSYNEQYF.

This clonotype was detected a few times. V is TRBV4-3 and J is TRBJ2-7, with 9 bases aligning to TRBD1. Germline trimming cut 3 bases from V and 5 bases from J; bases unmatched to any gene: 8. Germline V gene sequence: CDR1 LGHNA, CDR2 YSLEER. The CDR3 consists of 15 residues. CDR3 bases: TGCGCCAGCAGCCATTACAAACAGGGGGCGGACGAGCAGTACTTC. As protein: CASSHYKQGADEQYF.

The V call is TRBV7-6, the J call TRBJ2-1; D perhaps matches TRBD2 (6 bases). The length of the CDR3 is 15 residues. CDR1 and CDR2 from the germline V gene are SGHVS and FNYEAQ. Trimming took 0 bases from V and 5 from J, leaving 11 bases between them. CDR3 sequence reads: CASSLAGGPHNEQFF. CDR3 coding DNA: TGTGCCAGCAGCTTAGCGGGAGGCCCCCACAATGAGCAGTTCTTC.

This clonotype has more than one count but fewer than ten. The chain carries TRBV7-3 and TRBJ2-4; either TRBD1 or TRBD2 may supply D (7 bases each). V lost 4 bases to trimming and J lost 7 bases, with 17 bases between them. The CDR3 has 15 residues. Germline assignment: CDR1 SGHTA and CDR2 FQGTGA. The CDR3 reads CASSSSGGGGNIQYF. The DNA for the CDR3 is TGTGCCAGCAGCTCATCAGGGGGAGGGGGGAACATTCAGTACTTC.

This clonotype appeared a few times. This chain links TRBV5-5 with TRBJ1-5; a weak D match, TRBD1 (6 bases). There are 14 residues in the CDR3. Trimming took 3 bases from V and 5 from J, leaving 12 bases between them. The germline V gene has CDR1 SGHKS and CDR2 YYEKEE (reference sequence). The CDR3 reads CASSSGASYQPQHF. CDR3 in DNA: TGTGCCAGCAGCTCGGGGGCGAGCTATCAGCCCCAGCATTTT.

CDR3 region: CASNEASGRNEQFF. The CDR3 DNA reads TGTGCCAGCAATGAGGCTAGCGGGAGGAATGAGCAGTTCTTC. The J gene is TRBJ2-1, the V gene TRBV6-6, with 11 bases fitting TRBD2. The CDR3 loop spans 14 amino acids. V trimming: 7 bases; J trimming: 7 bases; junction bases outside the gene matches: 6. CDR1 and CDR2 from the germline V gene are MNHNY and SVGAGI (reference sequence).

This clonotype was recorded a few times. The V gene is TRBV4-3, the J gene TRBJ2-1; D not certain. The V gene lost 1 base and the J gene lost 8 bases, with 12 bases spanning the gap. The germline CDR1 and CDR2 sequences are LGHNA and YSLEER. This CDR3 comprises 14 residues. The CDR3 DNA reads TGCGCCAGCAGCCAAGGACTTACCCACGATGAGCAGTTCTTC. This gives the protein CASSQGLTHDEQFF.